Described below is a single T cell receptor beta chain sequence and its context. The clone's antigen remains unknown. Qualities for individual bases were not recorded, and no much larger clone is one base off. CDR1 LGHNT and CDR2 FRNRAP are derived from the germline V gene. Trimming removed 0 bases from V and 6 bases from J; the gene matches leave 12 bases unexplained. The CDR3 contains 17 residues, cysteine and phenylalanine counted. This entry keeps only the CDR3 DNA: 51 bases, framed from base 1. The immunoSEQ Assay, a bias-controlled multiplex PCR, was used to amplify TCRbeta CDR3 regions from genomic DNA. Under the source paper's analysis protocol: Within the assay, amplification of reference gene primers was used to estimate how many nucleated cells each sample contained. To quantify the absolute abundance of each unique TCRbeta CDR3 rearrangement, sequence reads were collapsed and filtered. For each sample, productive Simpson clonality was calculated by taking the square root of Simpson's diversity index across productive rearrangements. Not all clones reach the TCRdb copy of this immuneACCESS table, which keeps in-frame sequences only. Checked studies attribute under half of the gap to unresolved V genes and leave the rest unexplained. The V and J calls and clone size were taken over from that table, and D and trimming were inferred from the DNA. The table for this sample lists about 220,000 clones; around 89% of them were counted only once. More than 13% of the sample is in the top ten clones.

This sample was included in a study of blood T cell repertoires in COVID-19 (dated by TCRdb to 2020 to 2022). Concerning the study at large: Samples from collaborators originated in the United States, Italy and Spain and spanned both the acute and convalescent phases of COVID-19. The repertoires were released in a freely available public database meant as a resource for research on the immune response to SARS-CoV-2. Where HLA class I and class II types were available, the types were taken from metadata supplied by the sample provider, not from assay-based typing. The sample metadata nearly always contained a de-identified subject ID, COVID-19 status, age in years and sex. The samples were drawn from the first 160 participants of the ongoing ImmuneRACE study and from 1,254 subjects provided by 6 global collaborators. Subjects who had been exposed to COVID-19, were actively infected with it, or had recovered from it provided the deeply sampled blood TCRbeta repertoires that made up the dataset. The prospective study material was composed of cDNA or gDNA derived from T cells, B-cell-depleted T cells, or PBMCs.

In the prospective study, participants were about 18 to 95 years old, resided in 24 geographic areas of the United States, and were enrolled through a virtual design. To assign participants to cohorts, the prospective study relied on clinical history that participants themselves reported in a screening survey and a study questionnaire. Exposed participants had been in contact with someone with a PCR-confirmed or clinician-diagnosed COVID-19 case within 2 weeks of study entry. In the prospective study, mobile phlebotomists collected whole blood, serum and a nasopharyngeal or oropharyngeal swab from each participant. Prospective study participants could optionally give additional blood draws and questionnaires over an approximately two-month period. Before DNA extraction, prospective study blood samples were shipped either frozen or at room temperature. Study-wide findings and limitations: The amount of clinical and demographic metadata varied by source and participant and was provided uncurated.

The TCR originated in a man aged 25-40 years who had been exposed to COVID-19. The source material was PBMCs or T cells enriched from blood (not recorded which). The V gene is TRBV12-5 and the J gene is TRBJ2-5; 8 middle bases align to TRBD2. The CDR3 in this case is CASGLVVSGDPKKTQYF. Read as DNA, the sequence is TGTGCTAGTGGTTTGGTCGTTAGCGGGGACCCGAAGAAGACCCAGTACTTC.